This is a list of T cell receptor beta chains from one sample in a study of blood T cell repertoires in COVID-19. Data came from immunoSEQ multiplex PCR; TCRdb stores just in-frame clones and leaves some out. The sample includes 200,000 or so clones, 80% to 85% of them seen just once. The source material was peripheral blood. Receptors originate from a woman aged 25 to 39 with acute or convalescent COVID-19. The conserved cysteine and the conserved F or W are not part of the CDR3 here. A D gene is named only where the DNA matches it firmly.

j_gene	d_gene	v_gene	CDR3aa
TRBJ2-5	TRBD2	TRBV7-9	ASSFSGGTQETQY
TRBJ2-1	TRBD2	TRBV27	ATTSGAGGLSEQF
TRBJ2-1	TRBD2	TRBV5-1	ASSLDGLAGVDEQF
TRBJ1-5	-	TRBV7-3	ASYDRGNQPQH
TRBJ2-1	-	TRBV7-3	ASSLSGSDFYNEQF
TRBJ2-7	TRBD2	TRBV27	ASSPRGAGTYEQY
TRBJ2-5	-	TRBV7-6	ASLQGRETQY
TRBJ2-1	-	TRBV12-3/TRBV12-4	ASSFREQF
TRBJ1-1	-	TRBV18	ASSPSREGTEAF
TRBJ1-2	-	TRBV6-2/TRBV6-3	ASSYRWGVGYT
TRBJ2-7	TRBD2	TRBV19	ASSFSPHNSAGKSYEQY
TRBJ1-2	TRBD1	TRBV29-1	SVLPRDRVDGYT
TRBJ1-2	-	TRBV28	ASSSGTANYGYT
TRBJ2-7	TRBD2	TRBV6-4	ASSELAGAYEQY
TRBJ1-2	TRBD1	TRBV19	ASKGDSRSYGYT
TRBJ2-5	TRBD2	TRBV5-4	ASSLAGLAGVRETQY
TRBJ2-7	-	TRBV28	ASSPTGFASYEQY
TRBJ1-2	-	TRBV24-1	ATKGESADYGYT
TRBJ1-5	-	TRBV27	ASTPRGFTQPQH
TRBJ1-5	-	TRBV19	ASIWGRGGQPQH
TRBJ2-7	-	TRBV20-1	SASRREIY
TRBJ2-7	-	TRBV4-3	ASSHEEGNEQY
TRBJ1-1	TRBD1	TRBV7-2	ASSSTFRTGTAEAF
TRBJ1-3	-	TRBV5-1	ASSLGRTSGNTIY
TRBJ2-7	TRBD1	TRBV4-1	ASSQPGTANYEQY
TRBJ2-7	-	TRBV6-2/TRBV6-3	ASSSIGGSYEQY
TRBJ2-2	TRBD2	TRBV19	ASSILGGGPNTGELF
TRBJ1-1	TRBD1	TRBV14	ASSLRTGNTEAF
TRBJ1-2	TRBD1	TRBV29-1	SVGGQTNYGYT
TRBJ2-7	TRBD2	TRBV30	AWNSGRAYEQY
TRBJ2-7	TRBD2	TRBV5-4	ASRGGEVDEQY
TRBJ1-1	-	TRBV5-1	ASSWDLGGGNTEAF
TRBJ1-2	TRBD1	TRBV6-5	ASPGQRYGYT
TRBJ1-1	TRBD1	TRBV28	ASNGQGRNEAF
TRBJ2-1	TRBD2	TRBV4-2	ASSQEVAGADYYYNEQF
TRBJ1-1	-	TRBV19	ASSTDISANTEAF
TRBJ1-5	-	TRBV19	ASSITGEGNQPQH
TRBJ2-1	TRBD2	TRBV24-1	ATSDPGLAGAVGEQF
TRBJ1-5	-	TRBV23-1	ASSQSDHRILNQPQH
TRBJ1-4	TRBD1	TRBV27	ASSPKGGTGPAVKLF
TRBJ2-7	-	TRBV6-5	ASSNLGLTYEQY
TRBJ2-2	-	TRBV12-3/TRBV12-4	ASSFEAGELF
TRBJ2-5	-	TRBV7-2	ASSFGTQETQY
TRBJ1-1	TRBD1	TRBV10-3	AISESSPYRGEAF
TRBJ1-3	-	TRBV25-1	ASSREGNTIY
TRBJ1-3	-	TRBV21-1	ASSKLERTIY
TRBJ1-5	TRBD1	TRBV9	ASSAGTGHQPQH
TRBJ1-2	TRBD1	TRBV9	ASSVAPGGGSNYGYT
TRBJ1-1	-	TRBV19	ASTPVLRRTEAF
TRBJ1-2	-	TRBV6-5	ASSTGSGYT